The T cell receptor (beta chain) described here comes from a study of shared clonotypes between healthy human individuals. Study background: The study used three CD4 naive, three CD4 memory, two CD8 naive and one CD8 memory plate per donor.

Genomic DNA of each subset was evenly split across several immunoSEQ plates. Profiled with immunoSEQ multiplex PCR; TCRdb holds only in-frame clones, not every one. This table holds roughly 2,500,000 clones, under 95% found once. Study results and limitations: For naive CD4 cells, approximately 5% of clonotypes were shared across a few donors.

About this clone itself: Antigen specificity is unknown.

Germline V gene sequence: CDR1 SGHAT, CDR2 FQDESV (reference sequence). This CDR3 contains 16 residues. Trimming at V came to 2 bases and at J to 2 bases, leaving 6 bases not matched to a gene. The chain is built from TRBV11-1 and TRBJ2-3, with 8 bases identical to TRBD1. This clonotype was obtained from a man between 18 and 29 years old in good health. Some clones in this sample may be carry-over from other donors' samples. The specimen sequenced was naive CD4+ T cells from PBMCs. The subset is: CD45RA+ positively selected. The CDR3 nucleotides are TGTGCCAGCAGCTTACAGGGACAGGCTTACACAGATACGCAGTATTTT. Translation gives CASSLQGQAYTDTQYF.